The TCR beta chain under discussion was sequenced for a study of blood T cell repertoires in COVID-19. Whole-study context: Material from acute and convalescent COVID-19 was sourced from the United States, Italy and Spain. PBMCs, B-cell-depleted T cells, or T cells provided the cDNA or gDNA that made up the material.

The V and J ends lost 4 bases and 4 bases, in that order; junction bases with no gene match: 4. The germline V gene encodes CDR1 SNHLY and CDR2 FYNNEI. The CDR3 loop spans 15 amino acids. Repertoires were generated with immunoSEQ multiplex PCR, while TCRdb's copy carries only in-frame clones and drops some. The table includes a few hundred thousand clones, about 90% detected once. The material sequenced was peripheral blood. This chain joins TRBV2 and TRBJ2-1; 10 nucleotides align to TRBD2. The receptor comes from a man aged 35 to 55 with acute or convalescent COVID-19. Written as DNA, the CDR3 is TGTGCCAGCAGTGTCGGACTAGCGGTATACAATGAGCAGTTCTTC. It is translated as CASSVGLAVYNEQFF.